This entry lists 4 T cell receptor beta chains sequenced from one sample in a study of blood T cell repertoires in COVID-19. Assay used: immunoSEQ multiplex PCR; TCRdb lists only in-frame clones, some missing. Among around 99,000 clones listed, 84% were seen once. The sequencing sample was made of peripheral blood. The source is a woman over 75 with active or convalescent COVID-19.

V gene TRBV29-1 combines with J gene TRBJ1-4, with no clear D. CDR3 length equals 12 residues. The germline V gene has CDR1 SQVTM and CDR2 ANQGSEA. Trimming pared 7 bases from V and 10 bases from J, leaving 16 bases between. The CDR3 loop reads CSASNPPGKLFF. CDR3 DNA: TGCAGCGCCTCCAACCCCCCGGGAAAACTGTTTTTT. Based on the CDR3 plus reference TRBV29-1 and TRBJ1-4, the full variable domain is SAVISQKPSRDICQRGTSLTIQCQVDSQVTMMFWYRQQPGQSLTLIATANQGSEATYESGFVIDKFPISRPNLTFSTLTVSNMSPEDSSIYLCSASNPPGKLFFGSGTQLSVL.

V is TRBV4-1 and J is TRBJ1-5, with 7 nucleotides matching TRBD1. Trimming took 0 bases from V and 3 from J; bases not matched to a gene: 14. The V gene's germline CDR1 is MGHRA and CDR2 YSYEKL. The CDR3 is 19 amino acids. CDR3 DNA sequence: TGCGCCAGCAGCCAAGAGAGGGGCAGGGGGACAGACTACAATCAGCCCCAGCATTTT. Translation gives CASSQERGRGTDYNQPQHF.

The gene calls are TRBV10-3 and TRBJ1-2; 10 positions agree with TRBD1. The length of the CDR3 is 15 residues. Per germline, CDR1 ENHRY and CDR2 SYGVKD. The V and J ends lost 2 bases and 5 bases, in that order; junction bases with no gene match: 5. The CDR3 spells CAISEGDRGTYGYTF. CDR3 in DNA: TGTGCCATCAGTGAGGGGGACAGGGGAACGTATGGCTACACCTTC.

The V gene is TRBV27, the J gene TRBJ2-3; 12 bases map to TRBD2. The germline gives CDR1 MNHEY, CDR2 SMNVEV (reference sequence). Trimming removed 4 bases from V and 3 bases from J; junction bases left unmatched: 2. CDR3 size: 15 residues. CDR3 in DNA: TGTGCCAGCAGTTCGACTAGCGGGAGTACAGATACGCAGTATTTT. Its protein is CASSSTSGSTDTQYF.